This T cell receptor (delta chain) was retrieved from a study of DNA immune sequencing with unique molecular identifiers. Study details: γδ T cells were magnetically enriched from buffy coats; genomic DNA was sequenced. The sample holds FACS-enriched γδ T cells from PBMC.

CDR3 length: 23 amino acids. Per germline, CDR1 TSWWSYY and CDR2 QGS. V dropped 1 base and J dropped 3; count of bases not matched to a gene: 23. General observations from the study: Healthy donor TRD clonotypes most often used TRDV2 joined to TRDJ1. Top 5 clonotypes made up over half of productive TRD molecules in several healthy donors.

Genomic DNA underwent 32-plex PCR targeting all 8 TRDV and 4 TRDJ genes. The library had 12-nucleotide UMIs introduced over around 3 barcoding cycles, then a second adapter PCR. TCRdb re-processed the multiplex PCR reads using CATT. The sample has approximately 2,000 delta-chain clones, approximately 10% seen once. To note about this clone: Its specificity is not known.

The TCR originated in a human donor in good health. V gene TRDV1 combines with J gene TRDJ1; the match to TRDD3 covers 13 bases. Germline matching of the DNA provided the J gene here, since TCRdb leaves it blank. The specimen was gamma-delta T cells enriched from blood buffy coat, or unenriched PBMCs (not recorded which). CDR3 sequence reads: CALGEHPYSTGGYESSEADKLIF. CDR3 bases: TGTGCTCTTGGGGAACATCCCTACTCTACTGGGGGATACGAAAGTTCTGAGGCCGATAAACTCATCTTT.